This TCR beta chain came from a study of blood T cell repertoires in COVID-19. Study information: Sites in the United States, Italy and Spain provided acute and convalescent COVID-19 samples. PBMCs, B-cell-depleted T cells, or T cells were the source of the cDNA or gDNA that made up the material.

Authors' processing steps: Reference gene primer amplification gave estimated nucleated cell counts. Sequenced by immunoSEQ multiplex PCR; TCRdb stores in-frame clones only, minus some. V and J calls and clone size are given by that table; D and trimming were obtained from the DNA. The sample has about 250,000 clones, around nine tenths seen once; the top ten hold roughly 1.4%. This CDR3 is 13 amino acids long. V lost 8 bases and J lost 2; bases outside the gene matches: 4. Germline V gives CDR1 LNHDA, CDR2 SQIVND (reference sequence). The gene calls are TRBV19 and TRBJ2-3; 7 positions agree with TRBD1. The TCR sequence derives from a man older than 75 with acute or convalescent COVID-19. The material sequenced was peripheral blood. CDR3 sequence: CASSGGHTDTQYF. Here the CDR3 DNA reads TGTGCCAGTTCAGGGGGACACACAGATACGCAGTATTTT.